This TCR beta chain came from a study of identical twins. TCRdb re-called the 5' RACE reads with MiXCR, one entry per CDR3 protein. The table includes just over 450,000 distinct CDR3 sequences, about 14% detected once. The V gene lost 5 bases and the J gene lost 4 bases, with 15 bases spanning the gap. This CDR3 has 15 residues. These data also featured in a second study, about yellow fever vaccine responses in identical twins.

The sample taken for sequencing was CD4+ T cells sorted from blood. The chain uses TRBV12-3 or TRBV12-4 and TRBJ2-1, with a possible D match to TRBD2 (6 bases). The TCR was taken from a woman younger than 35 in good health. Written as DNA, the CDR3 is TGTGCCAGCAGTATTAGCGGTAGAGTATACAATGAGCAGTTCTTC. Its translation: CASSISGRVYNEQFF.